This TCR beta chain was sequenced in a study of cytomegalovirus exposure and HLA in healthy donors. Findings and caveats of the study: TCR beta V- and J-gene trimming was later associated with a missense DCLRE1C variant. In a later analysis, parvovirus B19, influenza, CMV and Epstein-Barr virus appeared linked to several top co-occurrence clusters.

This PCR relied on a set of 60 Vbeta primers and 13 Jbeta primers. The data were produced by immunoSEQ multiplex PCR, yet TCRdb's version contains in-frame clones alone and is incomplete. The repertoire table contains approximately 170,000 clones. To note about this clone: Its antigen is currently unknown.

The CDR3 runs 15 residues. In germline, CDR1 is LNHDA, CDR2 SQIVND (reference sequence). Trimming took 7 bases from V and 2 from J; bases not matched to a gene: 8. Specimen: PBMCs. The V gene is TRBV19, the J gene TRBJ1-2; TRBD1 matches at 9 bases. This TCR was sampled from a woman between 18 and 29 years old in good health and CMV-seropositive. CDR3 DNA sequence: TGTGCCAGTACCTCAGGACAGGGGACAAACTATGGCTACACCTTC. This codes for CASTSGQGTNYGYTF.